What follows is one T cell receptor beta chain and its context. What it binds is not known. A single record per CDR3 protein comes from TCRdb applying MiXCR to the reads. The table has about 180,000 distinct CDR3 sequences, roughly 21% seen once; the top ten hold roughly 25%. These data come from a study of T cell repertoires in cytomegalovirus infection. Study background: CMV infection together with matching HLA type was indicated by public TCR beta signatures.

Study-wide points: People with CMV and the relevant HLA were identified by cumulative public TCR beta family frequency. The ex vivo response was dominated by HLA-C-restricted CMV-specific TCR beta clonotypes.

CDR1 SGHVS and CDR2 FQNEAQ come from the germline V gene. This CDR3 spans 17 amino acids. V dropped 5 bases and J dropped 8 bases, with 22 bases sitting between them. This specimen consisted of CD8+ T cells from cultured PBMCs, obtained from culture after CMV antigen stimulation. The chain carries TRBV7-8 and TRBJ1-6, with a possible D match to TRBD1 (6 bases). This TCR was recovered from a human donor in good health (CMV status not recorded). Some clones in this sample may be carry-over from other donors' samples. CDR3 DNA: TGTGCCAGCAGCAGACAAGACGGGGGGGGGGCCTATTCACCCCTCCACTTT. This translates into CASSRQDGGGAYSPLHF.